This T cell receptor beta chain was retrieved from a study of blood T cell repertoires in COVID-19. About the research overall: The origin of the acute and convalescent COVID-19 samples was the United States, Italy and Spain. PBMCs, B-cell-depleted T cells, or T cells were the source of the cDNA or gDNA that made up the material.

Trimming took 3 bases from V and 8 from J, leaving 22 bases between them. The CDR3 loop spans 16 amino acids. Germline-derived CDR1 and CDR2 are LNHDA and SQIVND (reference sequence). The table lists this clone with a count of one. Authors' processing steps: Estimation of nucleated cell counts relied on the amplification of reference gene primers. Libraries were prepared by immunoSEQ multiplex PCR; TCRdb keeps only in-frame clonotypes and omits some of them. V, J and clone size are taken as reported in that table, and D and trimming were inferred from the DNA itself. This table holds roughly 380,000 clones, approximately 77% found once.

Material for sequencing was peripheral blood. V and J are TRBV19 and TRBJ1-2; D unclear. The TCR was taken from a human donor with acute or convalescent COVID-19. The donor label of this sample is uncertain. CDR3 sequence: CASSIKQTVLAGGYTF. CDR3 in DNA: TGTGCCAGTAGTATCAAACAGACGGTCCTGGCGGGCGGCTACACCTTC.